These 23 T cell receptor beta chains were all obtained from the same sample, sequenced in a study of blood T cell repertoires in COVID-19. Here immunoSEQ multiplex PCR was the method, and the copy in TCRdb shows in-frame clones only, minus some. The sample has 180,000 or so clones, about nine tenths seen once. Sequenced material: peripheral blood. The receptors originated from a woman in her 30s with acute or convalescent COVID-19.

The chain employs TRBV9 and TRBJ2-2; D perhaps matches TRBD1 (6 bases). In germline, CDR1 is SGDLS, CDR2 YYNGEE. Trimming cost V 0 bases and J 2 bases, with 11 bases left between them. The CDR3 runs 16 residues. CDR3 nucleotide sequence: TGTGCCAGCAGCGTAGACCCGGGACAAAACACCGGGGAGCTGTTTTTT. Protein product: CASSVDPGQNTGELFF.

This chain connects TRBV14 to TRBJ2-7; 9 bases fit TRBD2. The germline gives CDR1 SGHDN, CDR2 FVKESK. Trimming removed 6 bases from V and 2 bases from J; junction bases left unmatched: 5. The CDR3 has 14 residues. In DNA form, the CDR3 reads TGTGCCAGCAGTACAGCGGGAGGAGCCTACGAGCAGTACTTC. Its protein product is CASSTAGGAYEQYF.

The chain links TRBV5-5 to TRBJ2-5; tentatively, D is TRBD1 (7 bases). This CDR3 spans 14 amino acids. Germline V lookup: CDR1 SGHKS, CDR2 YYEKEE (reference sequence). Trimming removed 4 bases from V and 4 bases from J, with 14 bases in between. This CDR3 reads CASSLDRTIETQYF. The CDR3 DNA follows: TGTGCCAGCAGCCTGGACAGGACTATAGAGACCCAGTACTTC.

The chain combines TRBV5-1 with TRBJ2-1; TRBD1 aligns across 8 bases. V gave up 1 base and J gave up 0 bases; unmatched junction bases: 3. Per the germline V gene, CDR1 is SGHRS and CDR2 is YFSETQ. The CDR3 spans 16 residues. The CDR3 reads CASSLTQGVSYNEQFF. The DNA for the CDR3 is TGCGCCAGCAGCTTGACACAGGGGGTCTCCTACAATGAGCAGTTCTTC.

This clone was counted between two and nine times. The V gene is TRBV6-5, the J gene TRBJ1-2, with a tentative D call TRBD1 (6 bases). Germline-derived CDR1 and CDR2 are MNHEY and SVGAGI. V gave up 4 bases and J gave up 4 bases, with 10 bases separating them. The CDR3 is 13 amino acids. DNA of the CDR3: TGTGCCAGCAGTTTCGGACAGCTCTATGGCTACACCTTC. Its translation is CASSFGQLYGYTF.

The V and J genes are TRBV30 and TRBJ1-6; perhaps TRBD1 as D (6 bases). Germline values: CDR1 GTSNPN, CDR2 SVGIG (reference sequence). CDR3 size: 14 residues. V was shortened by 2 bases and J by 3 bases, with 8 bases between the two germline ends. CDR3: CAWSRTDYNSPLHF. CDR3 in DNA: TGTGCCTGGAGTCGGACAGACTATAATTCACCCCTCCACTTT.

V and J are TRBV18 and TRBJ2-3, with D perhaps TRBD2 (6 bases). From germline, CDR1 is KGHSH and CDR2 LQKENI. The CDR3 runs to 16 residues. Trimming took off 3 bases at V and 3 bases at J, with 16 bases between the two ends. The CDR3 is CASSPAGRVKTDTQYF. For the CDR3, the DNA is TGTGCCAGCTCACCGGCGGGAAGGGTTAAGACAGATACGCAGTATTTT. Complete variable domain (other parts from reference TRBV18 and TRBJ2-3): NAGVMQNPRHLVRRRGQEARLRCSPMKGHSHVYWYRQLPEEGLKFMVYLQKENIIDESGMPKERFSAEFPKEGPSILRIQQVVRGDSAAYFCASSPAGRVKTDTQYFGPGTRLTVL.

The J gene is TRBJ1-3, the V gene TRBV7-2; D may be TRBD1 (6 bases). This CDR3 has 14 amino acids. Germline assignment: CDR1 SGHTA and CDR2 FQGNSA. V gave up 5 bases and J gave up 7 bases, with 15 bases separating them. DNA for the CDR3: TGTGCCAGCAGCCTGACAGGCTCGTGGAACACCATATATTTT. It is translated as CASSLTGSWNTIYF.

This chain connects TRBV3-1 (or the pseudogene TRBV3-2) to TRBJ1-3, with a tentative D call TRBD1 (6 bases). In germline, CDR1 is LGHDT, CDR2 YNNKEL (reference sequence). This CDR3 spans 12 amino acids. V lost 4 bases and J 7 bases, leaving 8 bases between the germline ends. The DNA for the CDR3 is TGTGCCAGCAGCCGACAGGACAACACCATATATTTT. This translates into CASSRQDNTIYF.

The J gene is TRBJ2-1, the V gene TRBV6-5, with 9 bases lining up with TRBD2. V was clipped by 2 bases and J by 4 bases; unmatched bases: 3. CDR1 and CDR2 (germline): MNHEY, SVGAGI. The CDR3 covers 15 residues. Here the CDR3 DNA reads TGTGCCAGCAGTTACCGGGCGGGAGGGTACAATGAGCAGTTCTTC. This codes for CASSYRAGGYNEQFF.

The chain links TRBV18 to TRBJ2-7; no firm D call. Trimming pared 6 bases from V and 0 bases from J, leaving 12 bases between. The CDR3 is 14 residues long. Per germline, CDR1 KGHSH and CDR2 LQKENI. CDR3 sequence (DNA): TGTGCCAGCTCCAAGCAGAGGAGCTCCTACGAGCAGTACTTC. Translated, it gives CASSKQRSSYEQYF.

This sequence joins TRBV6-1 and TRBJ2-5, with TRBD1 as a possible D gene (6 bases). Germline values: CDR1 MNHNS, CDR2 SASEGT. The CDR3 contains 15 residues. V shed 1 base and J shed 2 bases, with 11 bases lying between them. CDR3 loop: CASSEGRQAQETQYF. DNA of the CDR3: TGTGCCAGCAGTGAAGGGAGACAGGCTCAAGAGACCCAGTACTTC.

The genes are TRBV9 and TRBJ2-1; D gene ambiguous. CDR3 length equals 12 residues. CDR1 is SGDLS and CDR2 is YYNGEE in the germline V gene. V was cut by 2 bases and J by 5 bases, with 5 bases left in between. CDR3 coding DNA: TGTGCCAGCAGCGTTTTAGACAATGAGCAGTTCTTC. Protein product: CASSVLDNEQFF. The full variable domain, completed using reference TRBV9 and TRBJ2-1, is DSGVTQTPKHLITATGQRVTLRCSPRSGDLSVYWYQQSLDQGLQFLIQYYNGEERAKGNILERFSAQQFPDLHSELNLSSLELGDSALYFCASSVLDNEQFFGPGTRLTVL.

V usage is TRBV20-1 and J usage is TRBJ1-2; maybe TRBD1 (5 bases). This CDR3 is 11 amino acids long. Trimming took 7 bases from V and 5 from J, leaving 11 bases between them. Germline V CDR1 and CDR2: DFQATT, SNEGSKA (reference sequence). Written as DNA, the CDR3 is TGCAGTGTACGGACAATTTATGGCTACACCTTC. Translating it yields CSVRTIYGYTF.

The CDR3 nucleotides read TGTGCCAGCAGACTCGGGAGCACAGATACGCAGTATTTT. As protein: CASRLGSTDTQYF. The chain uses TRBV12-3 or TRBV12-4 and TRBJ2-3; D unclear. The CDR3 runs 13 residues. V was trimmed by 6 bases and J by 0 bases, leaving 7 bases between them.

This chain uses TRBV3-1 (or the pseudogene TRBV3-2) with TRBJ1-4; a weak D match, TRBD1 (5 bases). The CDR3 has 14 residues. Trimming stripped 3 bases from V and 6 bases from J, with 11 bases between. Germline V gene sequence: CDR1 LGHDT, CDR2 YNNKEL (reference sequence). CDR3 bases: TGTGCCAGCAGCCACTTCCAGGGTGATGAAAAACTGTTTTTT. The encoded protein is CASSHFQGDEKLFF.

The chain is built from TRBV12-3 or TRBV12-4 and TRBJ2-3, with D perhaps TRBD2 (7 bases). Between the trimmed V and J ends, which lost 8 bases and 5 bases, there was a span of 14 bases. The CDR3 has 13 amino acids. As DNA, the CDR3 is TGTGCCAGCCGGGGGGAGGGGGTAGATACGCAGTATTTT. Translating it yields CASRGEGVDTQYF.

This clone was found once. The chain is built from TRBV28 and TRBJ2-5; the match to TRBD2 covers 7 bases. The CDR3 is 13 residues long. Germline assignment: CDR1 MDHEN and CDR2 SYDVKM. Losses at the gene ends were 4 bases for V and 7 bases for J; bases not matched to a gene: 6. CDR3 bases: TGTGCCAGCAGTTGGACGAGGGAGGGGACCCAGTACTTC. Translated, it gives CASSWTREGTQYF.

The chain recombines TRBV14 with TRBJ2-7, with TRBD2 as a possible D gene (5 bases). This CDR3 comprises 14 residues. Trimming took off 0 bases at V and 4 bases at J, with 10 bases between the two ends. Germline V gene lookup returns CDR1 SGHDN and CDR2 FVKESK. In DNA form, the CDR3 reads TGTGCCAGCAGCCAAGAAGGACTCTTTTACGAGCAGTACTTC. Its protein product is CASSQEGLFYEQYF.

In DNA form, the CDR3 reads TGTGCCAGCAGCTTAAGGGGCGAAGAGACCCAGTACTTC. Its protein product is CASSLRGEETQYF. This chain connects TRBV5-4 to TRBJ2-5, with TRBD1 as a possible D gene (5 bases). Germline CDR1 SGHNT, CDR2 YYREEE (reference sequence). Between the trimmed V and J ends, which lost 2 bases and 3 bases, there was a span of 8 bases. The CDR3 consists of 13 residues.

Only one count was recorded for this clone. The chain carries TRBV9 and TRBJ2-1; unclear D gene. With 0 bases removed from V and 7 bases from J, the gap between germline ends came to 8 bases. Germline V lookup: CDR1 SGDLS, CDR2 YYNGEE. The CDR3 is 13 amino acids. The CDR3, as DNA: TGTGCCAGCAGCGTAGGGGCGACAAATGAGCAGTTCTTC. Translating it yields CASSVGATNEQFF.

The chain uses TRBV24-1 and TRBJ2-1, with 9 positions matching TRBD2. The V gene's germline CDR1 is KGHDR and CDR2 SFDVKD. J gave up 8 bases and V 3 bases, and 7 bases lay outside the gene matches. This CDR3 contains 15 residues. CDR3 in DNA: TGTGCCACCAGTGATCCCGGACTAGCGATCGATGAGCAGTTCTTC. Translation: CATSDPGLAIDEQFF.

The V and J genes are TRBV3-1 (or the pseudogene TRBV3-2) and TRBJ2-3, with TRBD2 matching over 8 bases. CDR1 LGHDT and CDR2 YNNKEL come from the germline V gene (reference sequence). CDR3 length: 15 residues. V lost 2 bases to trimming and J lost 3 bases; unmatched junction nucleotides: 4. The CDR3 sequence: CASSQIAGGTDTQYF. As DNA, the CDR3 is TGTGCCAGCAGCCAAATTGCGGGAGGAACAGATACGCAGTATTTT.